The sample holds many counts of the clone carrying this T cell receptor beta chain. What it binds is not known. This entry is derived from a study of cytotoxic CD8 clonotypes in ibrutinib-treated CLL. Study findings and constraints: Higher clonality was seen at ibrutinib response and a return toward baseline at progression. Baseline levels of clonality went above those of age-matched healthy donors and moved with circulating CD8+ T-cell counts.

Libraries of TCR beta were made from 1.5 to 2.5 micrograms of genomic DNA that came from cryopreserved PBMCs. A 1 in 200,000 to 1 in 1 million T cell depth was the sequencing target. Assay used: immunoSEQ multiplex PCR; TCRdb lists only in-frame clones, some missing. The top ten hold over 10% of the sample, which has 130,000 to 150,000 clones, about 80% seen once. The CDR3 spans 14 residues. Unmatched junction bases numbered 1, after V lost 2 bases and J lost 5 bases. CDR1 is MRHNA, CDR2 SNTAGT, per germline. Specimen: PBMCs, collected after 12 months of ibrutinib treatment. The J gene is TRBJ2-5, the V gene TRBV6-4, with 11 bases matching TRBD1. The TCR comes from a human donor with chronic lymphocytic leukemia. The chain's CDR3 is CASSDGQGAETQYF. CDR3 bases: TGTGCCAGCAGTGACGGACAGGGGGCGGAGACCCAGTACTTC.